These T cell receptor beta chains were read from a single sample in a study of cytomegalovirus exposure and HLA in healthy donors. Sequencing was performed with immunoSEQ multiplex PCR; in TCRdb, only in-frame clones are kept and a portion is missing. The sample records 350,000 or so clones, just over 85% being singletons. The sample consisted of PBMCs. All receptors derive from a woman younger than 35 in good health and CMV-seronegative. CDR3s leave out the opening cysteine and the closing phenylalanine or tryptophan. A D gene is named only where the DNA matches it firmly.

.	TRBV9	ASSPQVSVYNEQF
.	TRBV18	ASSLYREMNTEAF
.	TRBV19	ASRGTLRGKLF
.	TRBV21-1	ASPRGNQETQY
.	TRBV10-3	AIRNRVGQSSNEQF
TRBD1	TRBV28	ASSPGDSTYEQY
TRBD1	TRBV6-1	ASSVTGGSNQPQH
TRBD1	TRBV6-1	ASREDTGDLADTQY
.	TRBV4-3	ASSREPGLEGQETQY
.	TRBV30	AWSLGQGIGETQY
TRBD2	TRBV7-2	ASSLVGAGVGDTQY
.	TRBV6-5	ASSYRGNTGELF
.	TRBV7-3	ASSLNRENTDTQY
.	TRBV6-1	ASSGYRVYSNQPQH
TRBD2	TRBV9	ASSVKSGTTTDTQY
TRBD1	TRBV11-2	ASSLSTGGTEAF
TRBD1	TRBV9	ASSEGGQGLQY
.	TRBV27	ASSLALTGPVF
.	TRBV11-1	ATTTGVEETQY
TRBD1	TRBV10-3	AITWDRGRERGYT
.	TRBV28	ASSYIFYEQY
TRBD2	TRBV9	ASSVTGLAAAVSEQY
.	TRBV7-2	ASSLEGATYEQY
.	TRBV4-1	ASSQDIFRETQY
.	TRBV30	AWSVNRAEAF
TRBD1	TRBV7-9	ASSLLGQAGEQF
TRBD2	TRBV7-8	ASSFRLAGNNEQF
.	TRBV5-1	ASSLWAGDGYT
.	TRBV20-1	SARDSPTQY
.	TRBV18	ASSPRYSRITGELF
.	TRBV28	ASSLTSGSNQPQH
.	TRBV28	ASSVFSGYT
TRBD2	TRBV27	ASSSSGTSTYEQY
TRBD2	TRBV2	ASSILGGRAYEQY
.	TRBV7-9	ASSLERGGYT
TRBD1	TRBV27	ASREQGGGSYGYT
.	TRBV7-2	ASSFSGSTNEKLF
.	TRBV5-1	ASSSDDRPSYEQY
.	TRBV27	ASARDLGNQPQH